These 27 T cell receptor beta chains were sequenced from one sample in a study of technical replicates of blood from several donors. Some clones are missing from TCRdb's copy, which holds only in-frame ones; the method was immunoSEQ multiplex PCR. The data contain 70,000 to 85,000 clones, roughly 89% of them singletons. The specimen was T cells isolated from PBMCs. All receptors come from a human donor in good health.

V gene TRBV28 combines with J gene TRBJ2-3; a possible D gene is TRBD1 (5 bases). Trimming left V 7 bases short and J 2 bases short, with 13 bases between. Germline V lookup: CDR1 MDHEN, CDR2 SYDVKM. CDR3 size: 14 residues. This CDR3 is CASTRTGHTDTQYF. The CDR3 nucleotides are TGTGCCAGCACCCGAACAGGCCACACAGATACGCAGTATTTT. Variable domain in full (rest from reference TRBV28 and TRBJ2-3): DVKVTQSSRYLVKRTGEKVFLECVQDMDHENMFWYRQDPGLGLRLIYFSYDVKMKEKGDIPEGYSVSREKKERFSLILESASTNQTSMYLCASTRTGHTDTQYFGPGTRLTVL.

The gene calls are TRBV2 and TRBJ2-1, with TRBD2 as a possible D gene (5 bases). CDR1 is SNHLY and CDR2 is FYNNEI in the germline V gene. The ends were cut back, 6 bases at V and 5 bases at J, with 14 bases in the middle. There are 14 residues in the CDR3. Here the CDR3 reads CASRGETKDNEQFF. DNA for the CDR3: TGTGCCAGCAGGGGAGAGACCAAAGACAATGAGCAGTTCTTC.

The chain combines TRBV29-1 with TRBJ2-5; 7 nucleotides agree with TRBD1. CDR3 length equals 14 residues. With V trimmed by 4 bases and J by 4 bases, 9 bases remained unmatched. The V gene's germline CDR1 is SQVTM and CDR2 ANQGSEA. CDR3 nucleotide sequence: TGCAGCGTTGTTGGCAGGGGGAGTGGAGAGACCCAGTACTTC. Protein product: CSVVGRGSGETQYF.

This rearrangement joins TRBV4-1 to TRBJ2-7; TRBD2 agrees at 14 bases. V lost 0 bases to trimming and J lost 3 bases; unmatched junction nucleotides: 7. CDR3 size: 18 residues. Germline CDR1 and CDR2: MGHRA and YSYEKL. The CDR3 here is CASSQDPGLAGEHYEQYF. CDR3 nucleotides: TGCGCCAGCAGCCAAGACCCGGGACTAGCGGGAGAGCACTACGAGCAGTACTTC.

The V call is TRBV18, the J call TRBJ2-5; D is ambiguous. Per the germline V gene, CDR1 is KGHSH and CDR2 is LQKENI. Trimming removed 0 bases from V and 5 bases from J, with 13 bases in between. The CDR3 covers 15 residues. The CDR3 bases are TGTGCCAGCTCACCACCTCTCGGCTCCAGGGAGACCCAGTACTTC. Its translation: CASSPPLGSRETQYF.

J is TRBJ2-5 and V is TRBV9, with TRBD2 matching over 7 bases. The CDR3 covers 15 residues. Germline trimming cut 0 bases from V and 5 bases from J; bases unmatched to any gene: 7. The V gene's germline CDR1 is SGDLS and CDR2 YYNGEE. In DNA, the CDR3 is TGTGCCAGCAGCGTAGGGGAGGGGTTTTCGGAGACCCAGTACTTC. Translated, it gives CASSVGEGFSETQYF.

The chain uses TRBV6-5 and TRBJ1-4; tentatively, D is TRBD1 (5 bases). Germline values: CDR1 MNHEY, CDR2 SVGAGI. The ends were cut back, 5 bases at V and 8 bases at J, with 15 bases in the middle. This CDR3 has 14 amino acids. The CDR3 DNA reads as TGTGCCAGCAGTCAAGAGGCTGGGGCCGAAAAACTGTTTTTT. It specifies CASSQEAGAEKLFF.

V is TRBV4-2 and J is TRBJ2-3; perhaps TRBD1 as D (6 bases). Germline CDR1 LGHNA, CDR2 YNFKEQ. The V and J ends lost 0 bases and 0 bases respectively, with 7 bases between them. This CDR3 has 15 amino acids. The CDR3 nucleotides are TGTGCCAGCAGCCAAGAGAGGGGGAGCACAGATACGCAGTATTTT. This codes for CASSQERGSTDTQYF.

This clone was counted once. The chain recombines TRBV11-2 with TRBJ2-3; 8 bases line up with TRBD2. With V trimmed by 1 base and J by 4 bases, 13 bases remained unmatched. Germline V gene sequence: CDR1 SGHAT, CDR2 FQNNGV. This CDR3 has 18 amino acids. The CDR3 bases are TGTGCCAGCAGCTTAGGAAGGCTAGCGGGCTTAACCGCAGATACGCAGTATTTT. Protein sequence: CASSLGRLAGLTADTQYF. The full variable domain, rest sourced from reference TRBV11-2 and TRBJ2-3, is EAGVAQSPRYKIIEKRQSVAFWCNPISGHATLYWYQQILGQGPKLLIQFQNNGVVDDSQLPKDRFSAERLKGVDSTLKIQPAKLEDSAVYLCASSLGRLAGLTADTQYFGPGTRLTVL.

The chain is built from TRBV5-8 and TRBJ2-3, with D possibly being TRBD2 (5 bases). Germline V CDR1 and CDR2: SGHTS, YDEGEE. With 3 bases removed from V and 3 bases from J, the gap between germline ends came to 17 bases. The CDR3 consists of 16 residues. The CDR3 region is CASSSGWIAGTDTQYF. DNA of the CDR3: TGTGCCAGCAGCTCGGGGTGGATAGCAGGTACAGATACGCAGTATTTT.

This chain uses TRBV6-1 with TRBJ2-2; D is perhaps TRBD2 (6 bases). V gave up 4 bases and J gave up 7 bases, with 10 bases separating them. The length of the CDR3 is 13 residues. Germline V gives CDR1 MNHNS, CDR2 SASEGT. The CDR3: CASSAREYGELFF. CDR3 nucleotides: TGTGCCAGCAGTGCGCGGGAATACGGGGAGCTGTTTTTT.

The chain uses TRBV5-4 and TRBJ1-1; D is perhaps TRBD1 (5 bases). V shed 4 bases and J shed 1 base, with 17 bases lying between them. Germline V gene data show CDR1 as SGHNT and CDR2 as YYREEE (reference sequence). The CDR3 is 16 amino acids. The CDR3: CASSQPNTGPNTEAFF. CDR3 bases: TGTGCCAGCAGCCAACCAAATACAGGTCCGAACACTGAAGCTTTCTTT.

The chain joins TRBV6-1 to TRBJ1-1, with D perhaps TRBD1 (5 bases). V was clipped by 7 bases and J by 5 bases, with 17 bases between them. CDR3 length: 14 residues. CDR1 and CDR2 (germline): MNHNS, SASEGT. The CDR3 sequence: CASIRRGSVTEAFF. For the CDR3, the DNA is TGTGCCAGCATAAGAAGGGGATCGGTAACTGAAGCTTTCTTT.

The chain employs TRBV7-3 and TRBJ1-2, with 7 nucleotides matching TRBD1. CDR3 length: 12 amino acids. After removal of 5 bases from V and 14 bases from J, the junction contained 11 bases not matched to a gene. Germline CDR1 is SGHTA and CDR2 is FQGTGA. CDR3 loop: CASSPSGTVKTF. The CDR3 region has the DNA TGTGCCAGCAGCCCTAGTGGGACAGTTAAAACCTTC.

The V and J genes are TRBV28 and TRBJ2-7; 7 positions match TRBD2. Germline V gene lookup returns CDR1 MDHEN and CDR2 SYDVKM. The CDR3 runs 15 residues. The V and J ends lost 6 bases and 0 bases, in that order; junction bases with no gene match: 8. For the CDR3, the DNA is TGTGCCAGCAGGTCACCTAGCGGCAGCTCCTACGAGCAGTACTTC. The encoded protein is CASRSPSGSSYEQYF.

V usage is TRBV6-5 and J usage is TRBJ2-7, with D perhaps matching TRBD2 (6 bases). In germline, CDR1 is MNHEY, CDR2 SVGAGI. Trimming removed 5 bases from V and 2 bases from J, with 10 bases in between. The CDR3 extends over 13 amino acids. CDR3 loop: CASSQGLTYEQYF. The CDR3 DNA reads TGTGCCAGCAGTCAGGGACTGACCTACGAGCAGTACTTC.

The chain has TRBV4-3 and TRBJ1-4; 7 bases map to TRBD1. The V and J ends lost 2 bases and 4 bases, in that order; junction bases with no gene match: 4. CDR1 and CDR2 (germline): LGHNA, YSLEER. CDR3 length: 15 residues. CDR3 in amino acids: CASSQLRQGNEKLFF. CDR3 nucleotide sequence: TGCGCCAGCAGCCAACTAAGACAGGGTAATGAAAAACTGTTTTTT.

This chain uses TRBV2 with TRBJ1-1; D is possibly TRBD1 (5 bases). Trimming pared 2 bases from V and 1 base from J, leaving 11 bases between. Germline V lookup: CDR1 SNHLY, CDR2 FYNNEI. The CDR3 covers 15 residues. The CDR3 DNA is TGTGCCAGCAGTGAATGGGGGGGACGGAACACTGAAGCTTTCTTT. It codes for CASSEWGGRNTEAFF. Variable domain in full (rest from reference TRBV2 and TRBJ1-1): EPEVTQTPSHQVTQMGQEVILRCVPISNHLYFYWYRQILGQKVEFLVSFYNNEISEKSEIFDDQFSVERPDGSNFTLKIRSTKLEDSAMYFCASSEWGGRNTEAFFGQGTRLTVV.

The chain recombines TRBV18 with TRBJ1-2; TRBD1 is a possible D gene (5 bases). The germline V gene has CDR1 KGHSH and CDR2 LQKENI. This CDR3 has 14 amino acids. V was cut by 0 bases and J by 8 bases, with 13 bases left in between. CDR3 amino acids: CASSPPGTLGGYTF. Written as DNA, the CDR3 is TGTGCCAGCTCACCACCCGGGACTCTTGGAGGCTACACCTTC.

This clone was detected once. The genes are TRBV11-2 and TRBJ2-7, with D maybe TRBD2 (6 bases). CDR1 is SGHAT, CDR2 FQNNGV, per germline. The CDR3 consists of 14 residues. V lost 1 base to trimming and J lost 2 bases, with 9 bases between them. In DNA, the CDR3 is TGTGCCAGCAGCTTAGGAGCGGGTACCTACGAGCAGTACTTC. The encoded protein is CASSLGAGTYEQYF.

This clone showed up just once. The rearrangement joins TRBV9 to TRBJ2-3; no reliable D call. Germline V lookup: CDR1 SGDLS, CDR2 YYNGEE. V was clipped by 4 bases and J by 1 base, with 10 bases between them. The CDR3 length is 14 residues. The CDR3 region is CASSPDIGTDTQYF. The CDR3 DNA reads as TGTGCCAGCAGCCCCGACATCGGCACAGATACGCAGTATTTT.

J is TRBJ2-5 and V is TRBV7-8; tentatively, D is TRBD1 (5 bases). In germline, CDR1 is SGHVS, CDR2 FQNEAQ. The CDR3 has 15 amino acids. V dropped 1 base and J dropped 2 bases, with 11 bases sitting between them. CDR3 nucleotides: TGTGCCAGCAGCTTAGGTCGCGACAGACAAGAGACCCAGTACTTC. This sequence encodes CASSLGRDRQETQYF.

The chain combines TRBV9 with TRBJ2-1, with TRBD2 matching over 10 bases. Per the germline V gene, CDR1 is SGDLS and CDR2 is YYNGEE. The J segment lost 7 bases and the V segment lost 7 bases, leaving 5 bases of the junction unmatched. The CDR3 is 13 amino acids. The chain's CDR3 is CASSSGSRNEQFF. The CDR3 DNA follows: TGTGCCAGCTCTAGCGGGAGTCGGAATGAGCAGTTCTTC.

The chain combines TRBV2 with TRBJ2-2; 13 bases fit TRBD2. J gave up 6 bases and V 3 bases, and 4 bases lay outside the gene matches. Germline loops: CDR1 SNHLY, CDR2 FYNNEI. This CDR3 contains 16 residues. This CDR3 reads CASSDPGLAGSGELFF. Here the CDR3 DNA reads TGTGCCAGCAGTGATCCGGGACTAGCGGGATCCGGGGAGCTGTTTTTT.

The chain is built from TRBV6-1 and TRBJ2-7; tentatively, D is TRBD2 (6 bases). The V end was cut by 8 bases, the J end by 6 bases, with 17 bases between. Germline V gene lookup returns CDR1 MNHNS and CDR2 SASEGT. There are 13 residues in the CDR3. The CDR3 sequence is CASSGLTLTEQYF. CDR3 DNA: TGTGCCAGCTCGGGACTTACGTTGACCGAGCAGTACTTC.

CDR3 DNA: TGCAGCTCCCGCGCGACAGGAGAATATGGCTACACCTTC. This gives the protein CSSRATGEYGYTF. This chain uses TRBV29-1 with TRBJ1-2, with D perhaps matching TRBD1 (6 bases). The CDR3 has 13 amino acids. V lost 8 bases to trimming and J lost 5 bases, with 18 bases between them. CDR1 and CDR2 from the germline V gene are SQVTM and ANQGSEA.

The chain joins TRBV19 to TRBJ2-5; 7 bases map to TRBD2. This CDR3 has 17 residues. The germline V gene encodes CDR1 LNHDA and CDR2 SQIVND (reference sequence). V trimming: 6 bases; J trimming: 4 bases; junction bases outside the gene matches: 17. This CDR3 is CASRGLWTSSEGETQYF. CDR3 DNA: TGTGCCAGTAGGGGGCTCTGGACTAGTAGTGAGGGAGAGACCCAGTACTTC. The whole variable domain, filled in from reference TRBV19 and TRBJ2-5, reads DGGITQSPKYLFRKEGQNVTLSCEQNLNHDAMYWYRQDPGQGLRLIYYSQIVNDFQKGDIAEGYSVSREKKESFPLTVTSAQKNPTAFYLCASRGLWTSSEGETQYFGPGTRLLVL.